These 29 T cell receptor beta chains share one sample of origin, sequenced in a study of blood T cell repertoires in COVID-19. Some clones are missing from TCRdb's copy, which holds only in-frame ones; the method was immunoSEQ multiplex PCR. The table has a few hundred thousand clones, around 85% seen once; the top ten hold about 8.1%. Source material: peripheral blood. The origin of the receptors is an older man with acute or convalescent COVID-19.

This clone has more than one count but fewer than ten. V gene TRBV24-1 combines with J gene TRBJ1-5; 8 bases align to TRBD1. This CDR3 comprises 14 residues. The V gene end was trimmed by 5 bases and the J gene end by 5 bases; junction bases not matched to a gene: 4. Germline V gene data show CDR1 as KGHDR and CDR2 as SFDVKD. The CDR3 DNA sequence: TGTGCCACCAGTGCCCAGACAGGGGATCAGCCCCAGCATTTT. This codes for CATSAQTGDQPQHF.

In its sample, this clone was seen once. Here the CDR3 reads CASSPTVGTGGREQYF. As DNA, the CDR3 is TGTGCCAGCAGCCCAACGGTCGGGACAGGGGGGCGAGAGCAGTACTTC. The genes are TRBV7-6 and TRBJ2-7; 11 bases align to TRBD1. This CDR3 spans 16 amino acids. Germline CDR1 reads SGHVS; CDR2 reads FNYEAQ. The ends lost 5 bases at V and 7 bases at J; junction bases unmatched: 13.

This chain connects TRBV5-4 to TRBJ2-7, with TRBD1 matching over 7 bases. CDR1 and CDR2 (germline): SGHNT, YYREEE (reference sequence). V shed 3 bases, J shed 7 bases, and the junction held 10 bases outside the gene matches. The CDR3 has 14 amino acids. CDR3 sequence: CASSSRQGRNEQYF. CDR3 coding DNA: TGTGCCAGCAGCTCCCGACAGGGCCGGAATGAGCAGTACTTC.

This clone was seen a handful of times. The same CDR3 arises from other DNA sequences in this sample as well. The genes are TRBV7-9 and TRBJ1-2; TRBD1 is a possible D gene (6 bases). Between the trimmed V and J ends, which lost 3 bases and 4 bases, there was a span of 6 bases. The CDR3 totals 12 residues. Germline V gives CDR1 SEHNR, CDR2 FQNEAQ (reference sequence). CDR3 sequence: CASSLDSYGYTF. The DNA of the CDR3 is TGTGCCAGCAGCTTGGACAGCTATGGCTACACCTTC.

The chain recombines TRBV2 with TRBJ1-3; 7 bases line up with TRBD1. Germline CDR1 reads SNHLY; CDR2 reads FYNNEI. The CDR3 runs to 15 residues. The ends lost 6 bases at V and 0 bases at J; junction bases unmatched: 5. This chain's CDR3 is CASRGTASSGNTIYF. The CDR3 coding sequence is TGTGCCAGCAGAGGGACAGCGAGCTCTGGAAACACCATATATTTT.

The CDR3 DNA is TGTGCCAGCAGCCGCGGGACGAGTGGAAACACCATATATTTT. This encodes CASSRGTSGNTIYF. The V gene is TRBV7-2, the J gene TRBJ1-3; tentative D call: TRBD1 (5 bases). From germline, CDR1 is SGHTA and CDR2 FQGNSA. V was clipped by 5 bases and J by 3 bases, with 11 bases between them. This CDR3 region has 14 residues.

This clone was detected only a few times. V gene TRBV27 combines with J gene TRBJ1-6; 7 bases are shared with TRBD1. CDR1 is MNHEY and CDR2 is SMNVEV in the germline V gene (reference sequence). With V trimmed by 6 bases and J by 0 bases, 11 bases remained unmatched. CDR3 length: 18 amino acids. The CDR3 DNA follows: TGTGCCAGCAGCCCCGGGCCTTACAGGGGCTCCTATAATTCACCCCTCCACTTT. Protein product: CASSPGPYRGSYNSPLHF.

The CDR3 reads CASSDVGPSYNEQFF. In DNA, the CDR3 is TGTGCCAGCAGTGATGTGGGCCCCTCCTACAATGAGCAGTTCTTC. The rearrangement links TRBV2 to TRBJ2-1; D gene ambiguous. The V end lost 3 bases, the J end lost 0 bases, and 9 bases lay between the germline ends. This CDR3 comprises 15 residues. Per the germline V gene, CDR1 is SNHLY and CDR2 is FYNNEI.

V and J are TRBV19 and TRBJ2-7; 7 bases line up with TRBD2. CDR1 is LNHDA and CDR2 is SQIVND in the germline V gene (reference sequence). V gave up 3 bases and J gave up 5 bases; unmatched junction bases: 4. This CDR3 spans 13 amino acids. The CDR3 sequence: CASSIGTTNEQYF. DNA of the CDR3: TGTGCCAGTAGTATCGGGACTACCAACGAGCAGTACTTC. Combining the CDR3 with reference TRBV19 and TRBJ2-7 gives the whole variable domain DGGITQSPKYLFRKEGQNVTLSCEQNLNHDAMYWYRQDPGQGLRLIYYSQIVNDFQKGDIAEGYSVSREKKESFPLTVTSAQKNPTAFYLCASSIGTTNEQYFGPGTRLTVT.

This clone was counted a few times. The chain carries TRBV5-5 and TRBJ1-5; no reliable D call. V was pared by 1 base and J by 3 bases, with 5 bases between. This CDR3 contains 13 residues. Germline lookup yields CDR1 SGHKS and CDR2 YYEKEE (reference sequence). The CDR3: CASSLTVNQPQHF. CDR3 sequence (DNA): TGTGCCAGCAGCTTGACAGTCAATCAGCCCCAGCATTTT.

This chain joins TRBV9 and TRBJ2-7, with 7 positions matching TRBD1. V shed 0 bases and J 4 bases; nucleotides not matched to a gene: 4. The germline V gene has CDR1 SGDLS and CDR2 YYNGEE. This CDR3 is built from 14 residues. The CDR3 region has the DNA TGTGCCAGCAGCGTAGGACAGGGAGATTACGAGCAGTACTTC. Translation gives CASSVGQGDYEQYF. Together with reference TRBV9 and TRBJ2-7, the CDR3 gives the full variable domain: DSGVTQTPKHLITATGQRVTLRCSPRSGDLSVYWYQQSLDQGLQFLIQYYNGEERAKGNILERFSAQQFPDLHSELNLSSLELGDSALYFCASSVGQGDYEQYFGPGTRLTVT.

The V call is TRBV28, the J call TRBJ1-2; a possible D gene is TRBD1 (6 bases). CDR1 is MDHEN and CDR2 is SYDVKM in the germline V gene. The CDR3 extends over 15 amino acids. Trimming removed 5 bases at V and 2 bases at J, with 15 bases between. CDR3 amino acids: CASSRQITGNYGYTF. For the CDR3, the DNA is TGTGCCAGCAGTCGTCAAATCACAGGGAACTATGGCTACACCTTC.

The chain recombines TRBV19 with TRBJ1-5; 8 bases agree with TRBD1. Losses at the gene ends were 4 bases for V and 3 bases for J; bases not matched to a gene: 5. CDR3 size: 15 residues. Germline V gene sequence: CDR1 LNHDA, CDR2 SQIVND (reference sequence). The CDR3 sequence is CASSRAGGDNQPQHF. The CDR3 DNA reads TGTGCCAGTAGTAGAGCAGGGGGCGACAATCAGCCCCAGCATTTT.

The chain joins TRBV5-5 to TRBJ1-6; 9 bases line up with TRBD1. Germline-derived CDR1 and CDR2 are SGHKS and YYEKEE (reference sequence). V shed 4 bases and J 2 bases; nucleotides not matched to a gene: 4. This CDR3 contains 16 residues. This chain's CDR3 is CASSLTGGTYNSPLHF. The CDR3 DNA is TGTGCCAGCAGCCTGACAGGGGGAACCTATAATTCACCCCTCCACTTT.

The rearrangement uses TRBV7-2 and TRBJ2-5; possible D gene TRBD2, 6 bases. Germline CDR1 and CDR2: SGHTA and FQGNSA. With 6 bases removed from V and 4 bases from J, the gap between germline ends came to 6 bases. The CDR3 is 11 amino acids. The CDR3: CASRGGETQYF. CDR3 coding DNA: TGTGCCAGCAGGGGGGGAGAGACCCAGTACTTC. Together with reference TRBV7-2 and TRBJ2-5, the CDR3 gives the full variable domain: GAGVSQSPSNKVTEKGKDVELRCDPISGHTALYWYRQSLGQGLEFLIYFQGNSAPDKSGLPSDRFSAERTGGSVSTLTIQRTQQEDSAVYLCASRGGETQYFGPGTRLLVL.

The V call is TRBV4-1, the J call TRBJ1-4; D gene ambiguous. With 0 bases removed from V and 0 bases from J, the gap between germline ends came to 8 bases. The CDR3 runs to 16 residues. Germline lookup yields CDR1 MGHRA and CDR2 YSYEKL. The CDR3 loop reads CASSQDERATNEKLFF. For the CDR3, the DNA is TGCGCCAGCAGCCAAGATGAGAGGGCAACTAATGAAAAACTGTTTTTT.

This clone was counted a single time. The chain joins TRBV25-1 to TRBJ2-7; the match to TRBD1 covers 12 bases. Looked up from germline, CDR1 is MGHDK and CDR2 is SYGVNS. The CDR3 totals 18 residues. V dropped 2 bases and J dropped 4; count of bases not matched to a gene: 12. CDR3 coding DNA: TGTGCCAGCAGTGAACCTGGGTTCCGGGACAGGGGGCGTTACGAGCAGTACTTC. Translation: CASSEPGFRDRGRYEQYF.

The V call is TRBV5-1, the J call TRBJ1-4, with D maybe TRBD1 (5 bases). This CDR3 spans 15 amino acids. V was shortened by 1 base and J by 11 bases, with 18 bases between the two germline ends. In germline, CDR1 is SGHRS, CDR2 YFSETQ. The CDR3 reads CASSLNPGQGGKLFF. CDR3 DNA sequence: TGCGCCAGCAGCTTGAATCCGGGCCAGGGAGGCAAACTGTTTTTT.

The CDR3 sequence: CASSLQPGQLRKLFF. The CDR3 nucleotides are TGTGCCAGCAGTTTACAACCGGGACAGTTGAGGAAACTGTTTTTT. The chain uses TRBV28 and TRBJ1-4; 7 positions agree with TRBD1. CDR1 and CDR2 from the germline V gene are MDHEN and SYDVKM. The CDR3 totals 15 residues. V shed 2 bases, J shed 11 bases, and the junction held 11 bases outside the gene matches.

This chain links TRBV2 with TRBJ1-4, with D perhaps matching TRBD1 (5 bases). The CDR3 is 12 amino acids. V dropped 8 bases and J dropped 7 bases, with 11 bases sitting between them. Germline V gene data show CDR1 as SNHLY and CDR2 as FYNNEI. Written as DNA, the CDR3 is TGTGCCAGCTTAGGGGCCACTGAAAAACTGTTTTTT. Translation gives CASLGATEKLFF.

This chain joins TRBV7-3 and TRBJ2-3; D may be TRBD2 (7 bases). This CDR3 is 18 amino acids long. Trimming took 1 base from V and 0 from J, leaving 17 bases between them. In germline, CDR1 is SGHTA, CDR2 FQGTGA. CDR3 bases: TGTGCCAGCAGCTTAAGGGGCCGGGGGGCGCCCAGCACAGATACGCAGTATTTT. It specifies CASSLRGRGAPSTDTQYF.

This clone was observed once. The chain joins TRBV11-2 to TRBJ2-1; TRBD1 matches 9 bases. The germline V gene has CDR1 SGHAT and CDR2 FQNNGV. CDR3 size: 16 residues. V trimming: 1 base; J trimming: 3 bases; junction bases outside the gene matches: 4. The chain's CDR3 is CASSLGGTGRYNEQFF. CDR3 DNA: TGTGCCAGCAGCTTAGGAGGGACAGGGCGCTACAATGAGCAGTTCTTC.

The chain links TRBV11-1 to TRBJ2-3; D is perhaps TRBD1 (6 bases). The CDR3 consists of 15 residues. V was pared by 5 bases and J by 0 bases, with 12 bases between. Germline V gene lookup returns CDR1 SGHAT and CDR2 FQDESV (reference sequence). The CDR3 bases are TGTGCCAGCAGCCGCCGAGACAGGAGCACAGATACGCAGTATTTT. Translation gives CASSRRDRSTDTQYF.

The chain is built from TRBV19 and TRBJ1-1, with a tentative D call TRBD1 (6 bases). The germline gives CDR1 LNHDA, CDR2 SQIVND (reference sequence). The V end was cut by 3 bases, the J end by 6 bases, with 11 bases between. The CDR3 totals 13 residues. The CDR3 is CASSILGGAEAFF. DNA for the CDR3: TGTGCCAGTAGTATCTTAGGGGGAGCTGAAGCTTTCTTT.

This chain connects TRBV3-1 (or the pseudogene TRBV3-2) to TRBJ2-5; D may be TRBD1 (5 bases). This CDR3 has 14 residues. The germline V gene has CDR1 LGHDT and CDR2 YNNKEL (reference sequence). Deletions cut 5 bases from V and 2 bases from J, with 12 bases between. This chain's CDR3 is CASSLRGTQETQYF. The CDR3 DNA follows: TGTGCCAGCAGCTTAAGGGGAACGCAAGAGACCCAGTACTTC.

The chain has TRBV29-1 and TRBJ1-1; D unresolved. Germline values: CDR1 SQVTM, CDR2 ANQGSEA. Trimming shortened V by 7 bases and J by 2 bases, and 11 bases separated the two germline ends. The CDR3 runs to 12 residues. The CDR3 DNA reads TGCAGCGGTAACGGGATTAACACTGAAGCTTTCTTT. It yields the protein CSGNGINTEAFF.

The chain uses TRBV11-1 and TRBJ2-4, with D possibly matching TRBD1 (6 bases). The length of the CDR3 is 16 residues. V lost 5 bases to trimming and J lost 2 bases, with 16 bases between them. Germline assignment: CDR1 SGHAT and CDR2 FQDESV (reference sequence). The CDR3 region has the DNA TGTGCCAGCAGCCCGCCTAGGACAGCCACCAAAAACATTCAGTACTTC. This encodes CASSPPRTATKNIQYF.

The V gene is TRBV19, the J gene TRBJ1-6, with 7 positions matching TRBD1. The CDR3 extends over 15 amino acids. J was trimmed by 6 bases and V by 4 bases; bases with no gene match: 6. CDR1 is LNHDA and CDR2 is SQIVND in the germline V gene (reference sequence). The CDR3 nucleotides read TGTGCCAGTAGTACCCGACAGGGCGTTAATTCACCCCTCCACTTT. Amino acid sequence: CASSTRQGVNSPLHF.

The chain couples TRBV23-1 to TRBJ2-7; 7 nucleotides agree with TRBD1. TRBV23-1 is noted as an ORF with a role that remains uncertain. CDR3 length: 14 amino acids. The V and J ends lost 6 bases and 4 bases, in that order; junction bases with no gene match: 9. The CDR3 region is CASSPWDSQYEQYF. The CDR3 nucleotides read TGCGCCAGCAGCCCCTGGGACAGTCAATACGAGCAGTACTTC.